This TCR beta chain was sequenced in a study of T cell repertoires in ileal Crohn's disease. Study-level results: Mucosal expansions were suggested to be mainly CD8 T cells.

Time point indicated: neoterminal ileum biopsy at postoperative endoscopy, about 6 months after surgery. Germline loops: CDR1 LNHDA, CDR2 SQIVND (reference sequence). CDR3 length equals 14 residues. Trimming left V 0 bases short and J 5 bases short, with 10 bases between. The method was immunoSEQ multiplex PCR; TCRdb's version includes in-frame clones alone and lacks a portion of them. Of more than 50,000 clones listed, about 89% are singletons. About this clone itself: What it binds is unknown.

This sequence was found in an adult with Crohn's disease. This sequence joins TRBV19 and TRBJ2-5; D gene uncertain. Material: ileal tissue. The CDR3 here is CASSIDPQVETQYF. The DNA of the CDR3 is TGTGCCAGTAGTATAGACCCGCAGGTCGAGACCCAGTACTTC.